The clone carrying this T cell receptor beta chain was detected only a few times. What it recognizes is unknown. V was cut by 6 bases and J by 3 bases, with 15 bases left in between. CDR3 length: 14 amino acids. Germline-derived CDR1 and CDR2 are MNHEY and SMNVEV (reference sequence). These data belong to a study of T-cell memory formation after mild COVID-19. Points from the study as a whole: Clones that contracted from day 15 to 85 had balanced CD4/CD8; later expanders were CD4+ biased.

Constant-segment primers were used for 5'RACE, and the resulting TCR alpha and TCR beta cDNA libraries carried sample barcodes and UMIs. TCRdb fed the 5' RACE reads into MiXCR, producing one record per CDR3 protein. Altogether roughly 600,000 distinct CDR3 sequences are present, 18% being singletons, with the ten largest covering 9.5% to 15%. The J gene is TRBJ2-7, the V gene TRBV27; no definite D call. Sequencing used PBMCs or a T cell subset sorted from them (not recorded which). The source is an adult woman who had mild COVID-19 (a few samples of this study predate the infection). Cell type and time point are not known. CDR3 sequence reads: CASRTLNDLYEQYF. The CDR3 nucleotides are TGTGCCAGCAGGACTTTGAATGATCTCTACGAGCAGTACTTC.